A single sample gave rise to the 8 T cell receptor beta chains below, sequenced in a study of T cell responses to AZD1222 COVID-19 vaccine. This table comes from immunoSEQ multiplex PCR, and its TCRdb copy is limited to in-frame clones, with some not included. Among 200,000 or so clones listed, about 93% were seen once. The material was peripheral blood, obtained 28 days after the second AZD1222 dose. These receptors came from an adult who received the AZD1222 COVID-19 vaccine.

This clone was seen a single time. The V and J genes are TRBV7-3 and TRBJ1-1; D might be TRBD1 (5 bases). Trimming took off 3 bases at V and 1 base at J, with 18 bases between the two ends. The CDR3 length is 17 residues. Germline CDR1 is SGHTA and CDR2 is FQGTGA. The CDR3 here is CASSFSGGVLGNTEAFF. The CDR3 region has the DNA TGTGCCAGCAGCTTCTCCGGGGGGGTTCTCGGGAACACTGAAGCTTTCTTT.

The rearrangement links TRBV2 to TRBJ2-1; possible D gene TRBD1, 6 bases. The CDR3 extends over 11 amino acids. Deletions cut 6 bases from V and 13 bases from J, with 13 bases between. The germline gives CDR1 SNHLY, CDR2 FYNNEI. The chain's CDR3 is CASRQGGYQFF. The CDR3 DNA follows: TGTGCCAGCAGACAGGGTGGATATCAGTTCTTC.

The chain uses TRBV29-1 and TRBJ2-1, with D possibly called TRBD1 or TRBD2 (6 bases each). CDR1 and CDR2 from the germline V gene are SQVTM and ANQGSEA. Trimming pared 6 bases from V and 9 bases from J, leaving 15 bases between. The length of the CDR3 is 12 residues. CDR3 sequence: CSVQRGAGEQFF. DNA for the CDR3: TGCAGCGTCCAGAGGGGGGCAGGTGAGCAGTTCTTC.

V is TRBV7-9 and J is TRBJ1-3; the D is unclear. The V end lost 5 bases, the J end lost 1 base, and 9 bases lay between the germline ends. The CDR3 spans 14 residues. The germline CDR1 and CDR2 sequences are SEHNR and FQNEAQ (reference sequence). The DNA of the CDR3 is TGTGCCAGCAGCCCGACCCAGTCTGGAAACACCATATATTTT. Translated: CASSPTQSGNTIYF.

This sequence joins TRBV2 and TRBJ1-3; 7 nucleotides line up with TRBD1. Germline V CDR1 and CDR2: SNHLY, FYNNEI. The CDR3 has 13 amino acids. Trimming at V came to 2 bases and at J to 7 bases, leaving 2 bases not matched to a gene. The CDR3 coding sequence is TGTGCCAGCAGTGAACAGGGGGTGAACACCATATATTTT. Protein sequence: CASSEQGVNTIYF.

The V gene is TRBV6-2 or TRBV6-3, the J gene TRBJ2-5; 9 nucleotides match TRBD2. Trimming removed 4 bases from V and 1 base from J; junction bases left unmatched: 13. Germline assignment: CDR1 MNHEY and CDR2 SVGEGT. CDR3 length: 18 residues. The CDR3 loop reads CASSSLPSGGRIQETQYF. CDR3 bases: TGTGCCAGCAGTTCCCTTCCCAGCGGGGGGAGAATCCAAGAGACCCAGTACTTC.

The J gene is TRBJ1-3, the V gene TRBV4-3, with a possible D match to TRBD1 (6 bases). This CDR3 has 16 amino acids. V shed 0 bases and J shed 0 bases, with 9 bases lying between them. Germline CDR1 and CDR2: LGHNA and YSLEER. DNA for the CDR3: TGCGCCAGCAGCCAAGATAGGGGGTTCTCTGGAAACACCATATATTTT. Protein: CASSQDRGFSGNTIYF.

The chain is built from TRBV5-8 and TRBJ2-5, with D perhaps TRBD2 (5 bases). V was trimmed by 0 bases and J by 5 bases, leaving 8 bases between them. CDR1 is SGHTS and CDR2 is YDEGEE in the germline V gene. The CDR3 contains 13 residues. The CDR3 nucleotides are TGTGCCAGCAGCTTGGATAGGGAGGAGACCCAGTACTTC. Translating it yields CASSLDREETQYF.